A single sample gave rise to the 9 T cell receptor beta chains below, sequenced in a study of blood T cell repertoires in COVID-19. Clones were sequenced by immunoSEQ multiplex PCR, and TCRdb holds only the in-frame ones, with some missing. This sample has over 200,000 clones, with around 88% found just once. Sequencing was performed on peripheral blood. These receptors were obtained from a young woman who had recovered from COVID-19.

The V call is TRBV10-2, the J call TRBJ1-5; the D gene is possibly TRBD1 (6 bases). V lost 6 bases and J lost 4, with 16 bases in between. The CDR3 totals 15 residues. CDR1 WSHSY and CDR2 SAAADI come from the germline V gene. The CDR3 region is CASSPGGRSNQPQHF. The CDR3 nucleotides are TGCGCCAGCAGCCCCGGGGGGCGTAGTAATCAGCCCCAGCATTTT.

This chain links TRBV18 with TRBJ2-2, with 10 bases aligning to TRBD1. CDR1 is KGHSH, CDR2 LQKENI, per germline. Losses at the gene ends were 3 bases for V and 6 bases for J; bases not matched to a gene: 7. CDR3 length equals 16 residues. The CDR3 protein is CASSPSRGTGAGELFF. CDR3 DNA: TGTGCCAGCTCACCCTCACGCGGGACAGGGGCCGGGGAGCTGTTTTTT. Combining the CDR3 with reference TRBV18 and TRBJ2-2 gives the whole variable domain NAGVMQNPRHLVRRRGQEARLRCSPMKGHSHVYWYRQLPEEGLKFMVYLQKENIIDESGMPKERFSAEFPKEGPSILRIQQVVRGDSAAYFCASSPSRGTGAGELFFGEGSRLTVL.

The chain uses TRBV6-4 and TRBJ2-3, with D perhaps matching TRBD2 (6 bases). V lost 3 bases and J lost 1, with 14 bases in between. Looked up from germline, CDR1 is MRHNA and CDR2 is SNTAGT. The CDR3 sequence is 16 residues long. CDR3 sequence: CASSELLASGTDTQYF. DNA of the CDR3: TGTGCCAGCAGTGAACTCCTAGCGTCTGGCACAGATACGCAGTATTTT.

V is TRBV30 and J is TRBJ1-6; tentative D call: TRBD1 (6 bases). Germline values: CDR1 GTSNPN, CDR2 SVGIG (reference sequence). The CDR3 sequence is 12 residues long. V lost 5 bases and J 6 bases, leaving 8 bases between the germline ends. In DNA form, the CDR3 reads TGTGCCTGGGGGGACACTAATTCACCCCTCCACTTT. This sequence encodes CAWGDTNSPLHF.

The V and J genes are TRBV29-1 and TRBJ2-1; no firm D call. Germline CDR1 SQVTM, CDR2 ANQGSEA. CDR3 length: 13 amino acids. Trimming shortened V by 4 bases and J by 10 bases, and 17 bases separated the two germline ends. The CDR3 here is CSVGLPGSWEQFF. CDR3 in DNA: TGCAGCGTTGGGCTACCCGGGTCGTGGGAGCAGTTCTTC.

The chain employs TRBV11-1 and TRBJ2-2, with 11 bases aligning to TRBD1. After removal of 5 bases from V and 6 bases from J, the junction contained 5 bases not matched to a gene. Looked up from germline, CDR1 is SGHAT and CDR2 is FQDESV (reference sequence). The CDR3 sequence is 15 residues long. As DNA, the CDR3 is TGTGCCAGCAGCCCGGGACAGGGGGGGCCCGGGGAGCTGTTTTTT. It encodes CASSPGQGGPGELFF.

V gene TRBV29-1 combines with J gene TRBJ1-1; maybe TRBD1 (6 bases). Deletions cut 5 bases from V and 5 bases from J, with 18 bases between. Looked up from germline, CDR1 is SQVTM and CDR2 is ANQGSEA. This CDR3 comprises 14 residues. Written as DNA, the CDR3 is TGCAGCGTTCAGCCCAGACAGGCCAAAACTGAAGCTTTCTTT. This translates into CSVQPRQAKTEAFF.

This clone is a singleton in its sample. The chain is built from TRBV5-1 and TRBJ2-3; 7 bases fit TRBD2. V was pared by 4 bases and J by 2 bases, with 10 bases of the junction left unmatched. The CDR3 extends over 16 amino acids. The germline CDR1 and CDR2 sequences are SGHRS and YFSETQ. DNA for the CDR3: TGCGCCAGCAGCCCCCAGGGAGGGAACCCCACAGATACGCAGTATTTT. Translating it yields CASSPQGGNPTDTQYF. Combining the CDR3 with reference TRBV5-1 and TRBJ2-3 gives the whole variable domain KAGVTQTPRYLIKTRGQQVTLSCSPISGHRSVSWYQQTPGQGLQFLFEYFSETQRNKGNFPGRFSGRQFSNSRSEMNVSTLELGDSALYLCASSPQGGNPTDTQYFGPGTRLTVL.

This clone was observed once. The rearrangement links TRBV7-3 to TRBJ2-2, with TRBD1 as a possible D gene (6 bases). The CDR3 sequence is 16 residues long. CDR1 and CDR2 (germline): SGHTA, FQGTGA. Trimming shortened V by 5 bases and J by 1 base, and 14 bases separated the two germline ends. The CDR3 DNA is TGTGCCAGCAGCCTCCAGGGGTCATGGAACACCGGGGAGCTGTTTTTT. It specifies CASSLQGSWNTGELFF.